Shown below are 9 T cell receptor beta chains from a single sample sequenced in a study of cytomegalovirus exposure and HLA in healthy donors. Some clones are missing from TCRdb's copy, which holds only in-frame ones; the method was immunoSEQ multiplex PCR. Found here are about 360,000 clones, just over 85% of them singletons; the top ten hold 0.8% to 0.85%. The sequenced material came from PBMCs. Receptors were obtained from a woman between 18 and 29 years old in good health and CMV-seronegative.

This CDR3 reads CASRYEEAAPYEQYF. Here the CDR3 DNA reads TGCGCCAGCCGCTATGAGGAGGCCGCTCCCTACGAGCAGTACTTC. The V call is TRBV5-1, the J call TRBJ2-7, with D perhaps TRBD2 (5 bases). With 7 bases removed from V and 2 bases from J, the gap between germline ends came to 19 bases. The CDR3 totals 15 residues. The germline V gene has CDR1 SGHRS and CDR2 YFSETQ.

The V gene is TRBV19, the J gene TRBJ2-7; 8 nucleotides align to TRBD1. CDR3 length: 14 amino acids. The ends lost 3 bases at V and 4 bases at J; junction bases unmatched: 5. Germline CDR1 and CDR2: LNHDA and SQIVND (reference sequence). CDR3 sequence: CASSIQGAQYEQYF. The CDR3 region has the DNA TGTGCCAGTAGTATTCAGGGGGCGCAATACGAGCAGTACTTC.

The chain uses TRBV7-6 and TRBJ2-1, with 7 bases lining up with TRBD1. V shed 1 base, J shed 0 bases, and the junction held 12 bases outside the gene matches. CDR1 and CDR2 from the germline V gene are SGHVS and FNYEAQ. This CDR3 is built from 19 residues. This CDR3 is CASSLVRGLSESSYNEQFF. The CDR3 DNA reads TGTGCCAGCAGCTTAGTAAGGGGGCTCAGCGAGAGCTCCTACAATGAGCAGTTCTTC.

The chain's CDR3 is CAWSVLKVRTTNSPLHF. The CDR3 DNA reads as TGTGCCTGGAGTGTATTAAAGGTTCGGACAACTAATTCACCCCTCCACTTT. This chain links TRBV30 with TRBJ1-6; D is perhaps TRBD1 (5 bases). V shed 0 bases and J shed 6 bases, with 18 bases lying between them. The CDR3 is made up of 17 amino acids. CDR1 GTSNPN and CDR2 SVGIG come from the germline V gene (reference sequence).

The V gene is TRBV29-1, the J gene TRBJ1-1, with 10 positions matching TRBD1. Germline CDR1 SQVTM, CDR2 ANQGSEA. V gave up 0 bases and J gave up 2 bases; unmatched junction bases: 9. This CDR3 is built from 17 residues. This CDR3 reads CSVEDYRDRGENTEAFF. The CDR3 nucleotides are TGCAGCGTTGAAGATTACCGGGACAGGGGTGAAAACACTGAAGCTTTCTTT.

The V gene is TRBV2, the J gene TRBJ2-7; 9 nucleotides align to TRBD1. The germline V gene has CDR1 SNHLY and CDR2 FYNNEI. J was trimmed by 4 bases and V by 11 bases; bases with no gene match: 9. The CDR3 loop spans 13 amino acids. The CDR3 here is CAGGTGSSYEQYF. CDR3 sequence (DNA): TGTGCCGGAGGGACAGGGTCTTCGTACGAGCAGTACTTC. Combining the CDR3 with reference TRBV2 and TRBJ2-7 gives the whole variable domain EPEVTQTPSHQVTQMGQEVILRCVPISNHLYFYWYRQILGQKVEFLVSFYNNEISEKSEIFDDQFSVERPDGSNFTLKIRSTKLEDSAMYFCAGGTGSSYEQYFGPGTRLTVT.

The chain joins TRBV28 to TRBJ1-5; D unresolved. V lost 3 bases and J 6 bases, leaving 12 bases between the germline ends. Germline V CDR1 and CDR2: MDHEN, SYDVKM. CDR3 size: 14 residues. DNA of the CDR3: TGTGCCAGCAGTTTCAACATAAAACCTCAGCCCCAGCATTTT. As protein: CASSFNIKPQPQHF.

This chain uses TRBV4-1 with TRBJ1-1; TRBD1 aligns across 8 bases. The CDR3 length is 15 residues. V dropped 3 bases and J dropped 3; count of bases not matched to a gene: 6. Germline CDR1 and CDR2: MGHRA and YSYEKL. The CDR3 bases are TGCGCCAGCAGCCAGGCTCAGGGGGCACACACTGAAGCTTTCTTT. Its protein is CASSQAQGAHTEAFF.

This clone was recorded once. The chain employs TRBV7-6 and TRBJ2-7; 11 positions match TRBD2. Trimming cost V 5 bases and J 0 bases; bases outside gene matches: 18. The CDR3 totals 20 residues. Germline V CDR1 and CDR2: SGHVS, FNYEAQ. The CDR3 nucleotides read TGTGCCAGCAGCCCAACCAGGACTAGCGGGCTAGCAAACCTCTCCTACGAGCAGTACTTC. It yields the protein CASSPTRTSGLANLSYEQYF.